These T cell receptor beta chains were read from a single sample in a study of blood T cell repertoires in COVID-19. TCRdb keeps only in-frame clones here, not all; method: immunoSEQ multiplex PCR. The data show 40,000 to 60,000 clones, roughly 83% seen once. The sample was peripheral blood. These TCRs come from a man in his forties or fifties with active COVID-19. Each CDR3 is given with its conserved first and last residue. D genes are given only for firm matches. A row's size may be missing; if present it is once, few, many or a size class.

>16|TRBV27|TRBD1|once|TRBJ2-3
TGTGCCAGCAGTTCCGGGACAGTGCCTAGCACAGATACGCAGTATTTT
CASSSGTVPSTDTQYF
>15|TRBV5-1|-|-|TRBJ1-1
TGCGCCAGCAGCTTGGGAGACGGGAAATACACTGAAGCTTTCTTT
CASSLGDGKYTEAFF
>14|TRBV5-6|TRBD1|-|TRBJ2-7
TGTGCCAGCAGCCCCTGGGACAGGGCGTACGAGCAGTACTTC
CASSPWDRAYEQYF
>16|TRBV7-2|TRBD1|-|TRBJ2-1
TGTGCCAGCAGCTTCCGGACAGGGCTCTCCTACAATGAGCAGTTCTTC
CASSFRTGLSYNEQFF
>15|TRBV21-1|-|-|TRBJ2-5
TGTGCCAGCAGAAAACCCGGACAGAGACAAGAGACCCAGTACTTC
CASRKPGQRQETQYF
>11|TRBV6-5|-|-|TRBJ2-7
TGTGCCAGTGTCTTTCGGTACGAGCAGTACTTC
CASVFRYEQYF
>13|TRBV5-1|-|-|TRBJ2-5
TGCGCCAGCAGCTTGGCACAGCAAGAGACCCAGTACTTC
CASSLAQQETQYF
>14|TRBV10-3|-|-|TRBJ2-2
TGTGCCATCAGTGCCGCGGACAGCACCGGGGAGCTGTTTTTT
CAISAADSTGELFF
>15|TRBV7-6|TRBD1|-|TRBJ1-2
TGTGCCAGCAGCCAGTACAGGGGGCTGGACTATGGCTACACCTTC
CASSQYRGLDYGYTF
>15|TRBV7-9|-|-|TRBJ2-5
TGTGCCAGCAGCTCCTTTGGAGCGTCCCAAGAGACCCAGTACTTC
CASSSFGASQETQYF
>14|TRBV27|TRBD1|-|TRBJ2-7
TGTGCCAGCAGCCGTCCGGGACAGGCCTACGAGCAGTACTTC
CASSRPGQAYEQYF
>19|TRBV5-1|-|once|TRBJ2-2
TGCGCCAGCAGCTTGGCCTTAGTCCGCGAGCGGAAGAACACCGGGGAGCTGTTTTTT
CASSLALVRERKNTGELFF
>14|TRBV2|TRBD1|-|TRBJ1-1
TGTGCCAGCACCGACGGACAGGGGGAAACTGAAGCTTTCTTT
CASTDGQGETEAFF
>17|TRBV7-9|-|-|TRBJ1-6
TGTGCCAGCAGCATCAATTCAGGGTTGGTGGGTAATTCACCCCTCCACTTT
CASSINSGLVGNSPLHF
>17|TRBV5-4|-|medium-sized|TRBJ1-1
TGTGCCAGCAGCTTGGCCGGCGGCCCTTCTGAACAGGCCGAAGCTTTCTTT
CASSLAGGPSEQAEAFF
>13|TRBV5-1|TRBD2|-|TRBJ2-7
TGCGCCAGCAGTTTCGGGGGGACCTACGAGCAGTACTTC
CASSFGGTYEQYF
>14|TRBV7-2|TRBD1|-|TRBJ2-7
TGTGCCAGCAGCTTAGGTGACAGGGCCCACGAGCAGTACTTC
CASSLGDRAHEQYF
>18|TRBV5-8|TRBD1|-|TRBJ2-6
TGTGCCAGCAGCGTAGGGGACAGAACGATCTCTGGGGCCAACGTCCTGACTTTC
CASSVGDRTISGANVLTF
>12|TRBV5-1|-|-|TRBJ2-3
TGCGCCAGCAGCCTGACAGATACGGGGCAGTATTTT
CASSLTDTGQYF
>17|TRBV9|TRBD1|few|TRBJ1-4
TGTGCCAGCAGCGTAGGTTCAGGGGGCCGGACTAATGAAAAACTGTTTTTT
CASSVGSGGRTNEKLFF
>17|TRBV4-1|-|-|TRBJ2-3
TGCGCCAGCAGCCCAGTATTTCGGGGGGCCTTGGCAGATACGCAGTATTTT
CASSPVFRGALADTQYF
>15|TRBV19|TRBD1|-|TRBJ2-7
TGTGCCAGTAGTATTCGAGGGACAGGGGACTACGAGCAGTACTTC
CASSIRGTGDYEQYF
>14|TRBV5-8|-|-|TRBJ2-7
TGTGCCAGCAGCCGGACAGTGGGGGGGCTCGAGCAGTACTTC
CASSRTVGGLEQYF
>14|TRBV5-6|TRBD1|-|TRBJ2-7
TGTGCCAGCAGCCGGAGGACAGGGCACTACGAGCAGTACTTC
CASSRRTGHYEQYF
>19|TRBV7-2|TRBD1|-|TRBJ1-6
TGTGCCAGCAGCCCCAGCCGGACAGGGGGCCTACTTAGTAATTCACCCCTCCACTTT
CASSPSRTGGLLSNSPLHF
>13|TRBV20-1|TRBD1|-|TRBJ1-1
TGCAGTGCTAGTGGCAGGGGGTACACTGAAGCTTTCTTT
CSASGRGYTEAFF
>15|TRBV19|-|once|TRBJ1-5
TGTGCCAGTAGTATGACAGGATATAGCAATCAGCCCCAGCATTTT
CASSMTGYSNQPQHF
>13|TRBV6-5|-|-|TRBJ2-7
TGTGCCAGCAGTTGGGGCAGGGCCGACGAGCAGTACTTC
CASSWGRADEQYF
>16|TRBV4-3|TRBD2|once|TRBJ2-3
TGCGCCAGCAGCCAAGTTAGCGGGGGGTACACAGATACGCAGTATTTT
CASSQVSGGYTDTQYF
>14|TRBV7-6|-|-|TRBJ1-2
TGTGCCAGCAGCTTAGGACAATCTAACTATGGCTACACCTTC
CASSLGQSNYGYTF
>16|TRBV27|-|once|TRBJ2-6
TGTGCCAGCAGTTCCCTCGGGGGGCGTGGGGCCAACGTCCTGACTTTC
CASSSLGGRGANVLTF
>13|TRBV6-2/TRBV6-3|-|-|TRBJ1-5
TGTGCCAGCAGTTGGCAGGGTGACGGGCCCCAGCATTTT
CASSWQGDGPQHF
>16|TRBV18|TRBD1|-|TRBJ2-3
TGTGCCAGCTCACCGCTCGGACAGGGGATATCCAATACGCAGTATTTT
CASSPLGQGISNTQYF
>15|TRBV7-9|-|once|TRBJ2-5
TGTGCCAGCAGCCCGCGTTCCGCTAGCTCGGGGACCCAGTACTTC
CASSPRSASSGTQYF